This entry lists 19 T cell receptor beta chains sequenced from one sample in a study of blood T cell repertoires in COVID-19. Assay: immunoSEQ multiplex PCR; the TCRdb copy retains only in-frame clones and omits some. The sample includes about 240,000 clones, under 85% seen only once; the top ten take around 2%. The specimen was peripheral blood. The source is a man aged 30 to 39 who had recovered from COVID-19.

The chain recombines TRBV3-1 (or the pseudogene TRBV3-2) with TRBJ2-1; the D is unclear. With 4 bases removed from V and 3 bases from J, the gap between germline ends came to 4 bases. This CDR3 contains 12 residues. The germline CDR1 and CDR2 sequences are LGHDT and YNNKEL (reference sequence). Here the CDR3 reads CASSLLYNEQFF. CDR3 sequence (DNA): TGTGCCAGCAGCCTCCTCTACAATGAGCAGTTCTTC.

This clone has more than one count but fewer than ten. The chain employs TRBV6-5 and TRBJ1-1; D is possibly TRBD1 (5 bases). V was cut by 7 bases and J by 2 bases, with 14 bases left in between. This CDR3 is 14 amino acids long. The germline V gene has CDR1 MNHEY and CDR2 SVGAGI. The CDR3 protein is CASTPGGSNTEAFF. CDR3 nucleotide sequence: TGTGCCAGCACCCCGGGGGGAAGCAACACTGAAGCTTTCTTT.

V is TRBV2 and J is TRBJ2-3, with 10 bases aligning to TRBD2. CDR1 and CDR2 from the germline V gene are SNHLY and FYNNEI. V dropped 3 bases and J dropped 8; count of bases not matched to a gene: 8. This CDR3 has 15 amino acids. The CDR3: CASSELAGAHSTQYF. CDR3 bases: TGTGCCAGCAGTGAGCTAGCGGGGGCACATAGTACGCAGTATTTT. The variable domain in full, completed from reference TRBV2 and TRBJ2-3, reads EPEVTQTPSHQVTQMGQEVILRCVPISNHLYFYWYRQILGQKVEFLVSFYNNEISEKSEIFDDQFSVERPDGSNFTLKIRSTKLEDSAMYFCASSELAGAHSTQYFGPGTRLTVL.

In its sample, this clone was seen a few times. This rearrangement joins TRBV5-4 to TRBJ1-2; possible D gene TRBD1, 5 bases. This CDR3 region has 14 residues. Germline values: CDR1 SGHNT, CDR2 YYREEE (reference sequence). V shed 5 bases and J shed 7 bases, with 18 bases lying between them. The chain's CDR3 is CASRSGGTSAGYTF. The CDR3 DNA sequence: TGTGCCAGCAGGTCGGGGGGGACCTCGGCTGGCTACACCTTC.

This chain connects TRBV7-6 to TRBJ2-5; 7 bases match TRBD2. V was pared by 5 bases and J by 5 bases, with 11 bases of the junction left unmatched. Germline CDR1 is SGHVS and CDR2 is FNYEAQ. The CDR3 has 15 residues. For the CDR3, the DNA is TGTGCCAGCAGCCAAGGGGCGGGGGTGGAGGAGACCCAGTACTTC. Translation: CASSQGAGVEETQYF.

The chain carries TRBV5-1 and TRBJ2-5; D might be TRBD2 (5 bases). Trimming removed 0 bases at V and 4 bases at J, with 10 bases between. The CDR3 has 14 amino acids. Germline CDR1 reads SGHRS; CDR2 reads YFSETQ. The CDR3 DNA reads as TGCGCCAGCAGCTTGGCCGGGGTTCCAGAGACCCAGTACTTC. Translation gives CASSLAGVPETQYF.

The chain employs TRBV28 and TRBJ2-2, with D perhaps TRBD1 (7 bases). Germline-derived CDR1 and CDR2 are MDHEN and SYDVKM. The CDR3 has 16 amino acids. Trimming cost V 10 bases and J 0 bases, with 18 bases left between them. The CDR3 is CATRGAHLANTGELFF. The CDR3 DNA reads TGTGCCACCAGGGGGGCCCATCTCGCGAACACCGGGGAGCTGTTTTTT.

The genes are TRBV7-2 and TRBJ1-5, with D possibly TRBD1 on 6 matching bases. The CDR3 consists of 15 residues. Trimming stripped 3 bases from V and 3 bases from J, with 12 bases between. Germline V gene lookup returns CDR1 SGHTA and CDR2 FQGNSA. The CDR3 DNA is TGTGCCAGCAGCTTCACAGGGCTACTCAATCAGCCCCAGCATTTT. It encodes CASSFTGLLNQPQHF.

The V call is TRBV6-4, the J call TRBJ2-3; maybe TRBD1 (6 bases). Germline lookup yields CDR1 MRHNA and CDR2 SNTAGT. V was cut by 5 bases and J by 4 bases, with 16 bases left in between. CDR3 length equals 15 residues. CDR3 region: CASSKSQGPADTQYF. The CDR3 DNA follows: TGTGCCAGCAGTAAATCACAGGGTCCCGCAGATACGCAGTATTTT.

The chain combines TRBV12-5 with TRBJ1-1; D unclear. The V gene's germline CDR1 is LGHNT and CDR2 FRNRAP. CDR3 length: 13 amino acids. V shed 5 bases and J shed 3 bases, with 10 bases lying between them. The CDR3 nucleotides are TGTGCTAGTGGTCCGGGGTTGGACACTGAAGCTTTCTTT. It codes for CASGPGLDTEAFF. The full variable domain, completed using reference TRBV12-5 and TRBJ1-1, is DARVTQTPRHKVTEMGQEVTMRCQPILGHNTVFWYRQTMMQGLELLAYFRNRAPLDDSGMPKDRFSAEMPDATLATLKIQPSEPRDSAVYFCASGPGLDTEAFFGQGTRLTVV.

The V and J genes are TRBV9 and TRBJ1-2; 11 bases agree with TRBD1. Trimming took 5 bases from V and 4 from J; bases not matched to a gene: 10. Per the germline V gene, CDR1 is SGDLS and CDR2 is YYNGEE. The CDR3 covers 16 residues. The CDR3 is CASSMDRGRHGYGYTF. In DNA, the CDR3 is TGTGCCAGCAGTATGGACAGGGGGCGCCACGGCTATGGCTACACCTTC.

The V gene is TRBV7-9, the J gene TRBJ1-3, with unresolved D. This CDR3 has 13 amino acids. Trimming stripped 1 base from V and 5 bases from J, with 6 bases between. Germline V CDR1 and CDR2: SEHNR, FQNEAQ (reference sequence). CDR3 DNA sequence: TGTGCCAGCAGCTTAGGGCGGAGAAACACCATATATTTT. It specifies CASSLGRRNTIYF.

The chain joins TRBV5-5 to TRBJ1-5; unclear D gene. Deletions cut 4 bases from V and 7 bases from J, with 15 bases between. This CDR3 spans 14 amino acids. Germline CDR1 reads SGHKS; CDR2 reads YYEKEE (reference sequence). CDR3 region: CASSLHPGEQPQHF. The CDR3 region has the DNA TGTGCCAGCAGCCTACATCCGGGTGAACAGCCCCAGCATTTT.

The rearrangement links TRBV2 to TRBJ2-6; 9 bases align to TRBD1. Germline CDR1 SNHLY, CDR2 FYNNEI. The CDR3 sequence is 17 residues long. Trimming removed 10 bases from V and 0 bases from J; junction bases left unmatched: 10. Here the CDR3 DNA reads TGTGCCATTACTCCCGGGACAGGGCGCTCTGGGGCCAACGTCCTGACTTTC. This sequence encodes CAITPGTGRSGANVLTF.

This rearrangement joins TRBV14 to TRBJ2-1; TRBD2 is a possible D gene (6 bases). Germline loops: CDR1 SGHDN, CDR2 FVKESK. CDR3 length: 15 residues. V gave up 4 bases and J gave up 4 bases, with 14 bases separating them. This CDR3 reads CASSPPGLEYNEQFF. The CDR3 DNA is TGTGCCAGCAGCCCTCCGGGACTTGAATACAATGAGCAGTTCTTC. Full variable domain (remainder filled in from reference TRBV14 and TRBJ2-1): EAGVTQFPSHSVIEKGQTVTLRCDPISGHDNLYWYRRVMGKEIKFLLHFVKESKQDESGMPNNRFLAERTGGTYSTLKVQPAELEDSGVYFCASSPPGLEYNEQFFGPGTRLTVL.

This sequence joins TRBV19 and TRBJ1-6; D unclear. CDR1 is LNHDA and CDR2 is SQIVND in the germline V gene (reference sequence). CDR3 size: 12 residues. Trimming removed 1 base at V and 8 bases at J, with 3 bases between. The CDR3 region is CASSIVDSPLHF. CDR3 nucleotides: TGTGCCAGTAGTATAGTCGATTCACCCCTCCACTTT.

The CDR3 DNA reads as TGTGCCAGCAGCCGAAGGACGGGAAACACTGAAGCTTTCTTT. Translated: CASSRRTGNTEAFF. The chain carries TRBV3-1 (or the pseudogene TRBV3-2) and TRBJ1-1; D call uncertain. V lost 4 bases and J 2 bases, leaving 11 bases between the germline ends. This CDR3 is built from 14 residues. Germline CDR1 and CDR2: LGHDT and YNNKEL (reference sequence).

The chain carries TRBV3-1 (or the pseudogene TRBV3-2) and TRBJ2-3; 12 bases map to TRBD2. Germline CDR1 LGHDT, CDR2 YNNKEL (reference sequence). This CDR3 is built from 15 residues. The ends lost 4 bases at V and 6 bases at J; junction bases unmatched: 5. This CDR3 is CASSPGTSGGDTQYF. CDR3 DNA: TGTGCCAGCAGCCCCGGTACTAGCGGGGGGGATACGCAGTATTTT.

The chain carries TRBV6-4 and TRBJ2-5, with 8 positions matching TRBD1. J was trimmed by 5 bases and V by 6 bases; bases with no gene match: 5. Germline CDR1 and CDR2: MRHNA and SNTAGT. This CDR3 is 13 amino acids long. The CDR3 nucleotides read TGTGCCAGCAGCAGGGGGCGCGGGGAGACCCAGTACTTC. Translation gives CASSRGRGETQYF.